The T cell receptor beta chain under discussion was sequenced for a study of identical twins. Whole-study results and caveats: Among beta out-of-frame sequences, excess sharing between twins appeared weaker. Conclusions relied on cross-sectional statistical analysis, not following the same donors.

MiXCR was run by TCRdb on the 5' RACE reads, yielding one entry per CDR3 protein. Of a few hundred thousand distinct CDR3 sequences in the sample, approximately 8.6% were seen once. This clonotype was picked up a small number of times. Antigen: not known. The CDR3 has 13 residues. The germline CDR1 and CDR2 sequences are MGHRA and YSYEKL. V lost 4 bases and J 7 bases, leaving 10 bases between the germline ends. These data were also filed under a second study, of yellow fever vaccine responses in identical twins.

J is TRBJ2-2 and V is TRBV4-1; D unresolved. The receptor's source is a woman between 18 and 29 years old in good health. The specimen was CD8+ T cells sorted from blood. The CDR3 loop is CASSPPVLGELFF. The CDR3 DNA follows: TGCGCCAGCAGCCCCCCGGTACTCGGGGAGCTGTTTTTT.